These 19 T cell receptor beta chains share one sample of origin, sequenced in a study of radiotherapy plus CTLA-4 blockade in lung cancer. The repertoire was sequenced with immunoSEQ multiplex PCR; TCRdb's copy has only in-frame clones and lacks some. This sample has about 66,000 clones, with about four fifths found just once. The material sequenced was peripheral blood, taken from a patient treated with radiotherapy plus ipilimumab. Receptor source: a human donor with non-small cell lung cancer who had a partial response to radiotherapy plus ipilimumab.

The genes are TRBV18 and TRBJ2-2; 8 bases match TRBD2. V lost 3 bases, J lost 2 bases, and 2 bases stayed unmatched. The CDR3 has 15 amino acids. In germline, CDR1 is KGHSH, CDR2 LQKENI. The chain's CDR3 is CASSPTSANTGELFF. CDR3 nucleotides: TGTGCCAGCTCACCGACTAGCGCTAACACCGGGGAGCTGTTTTTT.

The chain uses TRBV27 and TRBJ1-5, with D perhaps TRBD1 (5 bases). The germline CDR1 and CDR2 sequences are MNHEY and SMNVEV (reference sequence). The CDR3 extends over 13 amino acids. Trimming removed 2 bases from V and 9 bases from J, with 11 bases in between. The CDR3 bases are TGTGCCAGCAGTTTAGAAGGAAGGGGGCCCCAGCATTTT. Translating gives CASSLEGRGPQHF.

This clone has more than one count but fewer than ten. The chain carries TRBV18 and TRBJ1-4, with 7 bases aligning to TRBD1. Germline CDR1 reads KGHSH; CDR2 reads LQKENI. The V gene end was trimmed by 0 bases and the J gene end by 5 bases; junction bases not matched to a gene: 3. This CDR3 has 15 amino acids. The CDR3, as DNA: TGTGCCAGCTCACCACCGGGACAGCCCAATGAAAAACTGTTTTTT. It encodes CASSPPGQPNEKLFF.

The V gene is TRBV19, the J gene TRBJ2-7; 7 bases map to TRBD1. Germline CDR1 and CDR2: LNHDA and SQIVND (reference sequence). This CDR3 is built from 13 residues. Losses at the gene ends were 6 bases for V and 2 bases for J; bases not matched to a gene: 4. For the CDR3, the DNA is TGTGCCAGTAGAAGGACAGGAGCCTACGAGCAGTACTTC. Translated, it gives CASRRTGAYEQYF. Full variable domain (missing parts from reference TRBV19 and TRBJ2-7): DGGITQSPKYLFRKEGQNVTLSCEQNLNHDAMYWYRQDPGQGLRLIYYSQIVNDFQKGDIAEGYSVSREKKESFPLTVTSAQKNPTAFYLCASRRTGAYEQYFGPGTRLTVT.

As DNA, the CDR3 is TGTGCCAGCAGAAGACAGGGTGAGGAATATACGCAGTATTTT. Protein sequence: CASRRQGEEYTQYF. The genes are TRBV6-6 and TRBJ2-3; 7 bases line up with TRBD1. The CDR3 is made up of 14 amino acids. V lost 6 bases to trimming and J lost 7 bases; unmatched junction nucleotides: 10. CDR1 MNHNY and CDR2 SVGAGI come from the germline V gene (reference sequence).

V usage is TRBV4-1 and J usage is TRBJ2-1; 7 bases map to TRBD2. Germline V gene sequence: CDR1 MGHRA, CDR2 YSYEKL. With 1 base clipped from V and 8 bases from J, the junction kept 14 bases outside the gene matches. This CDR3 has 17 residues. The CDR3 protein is CASSQVAGGLGGYEQFF. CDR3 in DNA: TGCGCCAGCAGCCAAGTGGCTGGAGGACTAGGAGGCTATGAGCAGTTCTTC.

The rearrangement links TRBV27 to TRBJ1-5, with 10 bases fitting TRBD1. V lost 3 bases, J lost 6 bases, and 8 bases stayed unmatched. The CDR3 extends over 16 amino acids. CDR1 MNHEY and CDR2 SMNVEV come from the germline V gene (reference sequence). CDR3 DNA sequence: TGTGCCAGCAGTTTCTTTGGGACAGGGGCTATTCAGCCCCAGCATTTT. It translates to CASSFFGTGAIQPQHF.

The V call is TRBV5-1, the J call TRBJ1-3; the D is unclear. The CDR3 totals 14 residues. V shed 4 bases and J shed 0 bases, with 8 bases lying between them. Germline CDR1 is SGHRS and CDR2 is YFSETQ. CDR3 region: CASSGDNSGNTIYF. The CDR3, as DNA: TGCGCCAGCAGCGGTGACAACTCTGGAAACACCATATATTTT.

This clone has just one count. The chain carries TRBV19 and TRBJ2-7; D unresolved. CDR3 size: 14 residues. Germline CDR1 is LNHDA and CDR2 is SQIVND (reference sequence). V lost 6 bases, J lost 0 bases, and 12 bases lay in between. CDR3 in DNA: TGTGCCAGTAGCGTTGACACCTCCTCCTACGAGCAGTACTTC. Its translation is CASSVDTSSYEQYF.

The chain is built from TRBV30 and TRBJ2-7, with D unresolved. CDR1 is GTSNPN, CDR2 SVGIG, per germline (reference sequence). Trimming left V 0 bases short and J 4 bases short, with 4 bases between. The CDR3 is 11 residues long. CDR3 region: CAWSVFYEQYF. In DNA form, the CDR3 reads TGTGCCTGGAGTGTCTTTTACGAGCAGTACTTC.

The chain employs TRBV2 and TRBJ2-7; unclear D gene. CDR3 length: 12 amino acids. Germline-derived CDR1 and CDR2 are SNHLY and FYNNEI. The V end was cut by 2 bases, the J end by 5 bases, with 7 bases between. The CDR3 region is CASSERANEQYF. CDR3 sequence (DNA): TGTGCCAGCAGTGAAAGAGCGAACGAGCAGTACTTC.

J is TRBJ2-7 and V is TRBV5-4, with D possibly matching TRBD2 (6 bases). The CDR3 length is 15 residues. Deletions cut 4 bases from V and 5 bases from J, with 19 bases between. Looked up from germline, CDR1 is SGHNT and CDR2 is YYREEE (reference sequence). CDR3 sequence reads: CASSDLVGRNNEQYF. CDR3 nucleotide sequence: TGTGCCAGCAGCGACCTGGTCGGGAGAAACAACGAGCAGTACTTC.

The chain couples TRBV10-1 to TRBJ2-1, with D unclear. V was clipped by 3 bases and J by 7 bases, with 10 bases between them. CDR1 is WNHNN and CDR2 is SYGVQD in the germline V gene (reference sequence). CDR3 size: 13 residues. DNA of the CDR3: TGCGCCAGCAGTGAACGACTGAATAATGAGCAGTTCTTC. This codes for CASSERLNNEQFF.

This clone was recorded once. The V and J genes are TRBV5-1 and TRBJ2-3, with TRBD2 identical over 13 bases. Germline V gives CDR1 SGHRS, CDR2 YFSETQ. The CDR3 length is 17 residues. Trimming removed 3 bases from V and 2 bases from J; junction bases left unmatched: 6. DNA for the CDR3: TGCGCCAGCAGCTCCGGACTAGCGGGAGTGTACACAGATACGCAGTATTTT. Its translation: CASSSGLAGVYTDTQYF. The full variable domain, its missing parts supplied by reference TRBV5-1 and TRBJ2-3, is KAGVTQTPRYLIKTRGQQVTLSCSPISGHRSVSWYQQTPGQGLQFLFEYFSETQRNKGNFPGRFSGRQFSNSRSEMNVSTLELGDSALYLCASSSGLAGVYTDTQYFGPGTRLTVL.

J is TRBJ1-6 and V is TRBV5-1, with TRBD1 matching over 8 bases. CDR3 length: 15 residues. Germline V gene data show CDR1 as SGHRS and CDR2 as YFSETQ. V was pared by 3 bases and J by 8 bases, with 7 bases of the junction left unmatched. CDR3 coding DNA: TGCGCCAGCAGCTGGACAGGGTCTGTGGATTCACCCCTCCACTTT. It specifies CASSWTGSVDSPLHF.

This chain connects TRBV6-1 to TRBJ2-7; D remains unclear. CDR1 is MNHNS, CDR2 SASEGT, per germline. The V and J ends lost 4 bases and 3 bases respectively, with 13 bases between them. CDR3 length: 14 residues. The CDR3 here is CASSGPEESYEQYF. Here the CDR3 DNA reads TGTGCCAGCAGTGGACCCGAGGAGAGCTACGAGCAGTACTTC.

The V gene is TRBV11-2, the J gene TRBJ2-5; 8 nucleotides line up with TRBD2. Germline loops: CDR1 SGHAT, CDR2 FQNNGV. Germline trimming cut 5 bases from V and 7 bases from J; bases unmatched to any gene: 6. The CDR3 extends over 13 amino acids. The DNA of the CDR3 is TGTGCCAGCAGCCAGGGACTAGTGGGGACCCAGTACTTC. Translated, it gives CASSQGLVGTQYF.

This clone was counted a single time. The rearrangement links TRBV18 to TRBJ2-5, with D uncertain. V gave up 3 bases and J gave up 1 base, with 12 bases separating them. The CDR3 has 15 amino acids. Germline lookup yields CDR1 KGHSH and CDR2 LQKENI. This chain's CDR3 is CASSPPGSIQETQYF. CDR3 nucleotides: TGTGCCAGCTCACCCCCCGGGTCCATCCAAGAGACCCAGTACTTC.

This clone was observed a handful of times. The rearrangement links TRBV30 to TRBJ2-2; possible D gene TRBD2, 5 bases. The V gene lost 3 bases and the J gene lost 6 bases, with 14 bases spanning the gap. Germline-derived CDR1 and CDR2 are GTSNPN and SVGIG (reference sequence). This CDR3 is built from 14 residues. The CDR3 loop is CAWRQSTSPGELFF. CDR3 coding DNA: TGTGCCTGGAGGCAATCTACTAGTCCCGGGGAGCTGTTTTTT. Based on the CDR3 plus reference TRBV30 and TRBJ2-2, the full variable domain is SQTIHQWPATLVQPVGSPLSLECTVEGTSNPNLYWYRQAAGRGLQLLFYSVGIGQISSEVPQNLSASRPQDRQFILSSKKLLLSDSGFYLCAWRQSTSPGELFFGEGSRLTVL.